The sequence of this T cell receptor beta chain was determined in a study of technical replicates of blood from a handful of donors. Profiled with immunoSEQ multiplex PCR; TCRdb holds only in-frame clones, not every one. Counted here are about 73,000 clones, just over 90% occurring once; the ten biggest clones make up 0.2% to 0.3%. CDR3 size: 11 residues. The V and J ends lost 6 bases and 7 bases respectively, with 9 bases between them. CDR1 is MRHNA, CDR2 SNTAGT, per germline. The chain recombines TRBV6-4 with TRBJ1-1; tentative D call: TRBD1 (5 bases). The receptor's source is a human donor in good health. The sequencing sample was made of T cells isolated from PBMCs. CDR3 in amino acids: CASRGADEAFF. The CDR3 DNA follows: TGTGCCAGCAGAGGGGCAGATGAAGCTTTCTTT.